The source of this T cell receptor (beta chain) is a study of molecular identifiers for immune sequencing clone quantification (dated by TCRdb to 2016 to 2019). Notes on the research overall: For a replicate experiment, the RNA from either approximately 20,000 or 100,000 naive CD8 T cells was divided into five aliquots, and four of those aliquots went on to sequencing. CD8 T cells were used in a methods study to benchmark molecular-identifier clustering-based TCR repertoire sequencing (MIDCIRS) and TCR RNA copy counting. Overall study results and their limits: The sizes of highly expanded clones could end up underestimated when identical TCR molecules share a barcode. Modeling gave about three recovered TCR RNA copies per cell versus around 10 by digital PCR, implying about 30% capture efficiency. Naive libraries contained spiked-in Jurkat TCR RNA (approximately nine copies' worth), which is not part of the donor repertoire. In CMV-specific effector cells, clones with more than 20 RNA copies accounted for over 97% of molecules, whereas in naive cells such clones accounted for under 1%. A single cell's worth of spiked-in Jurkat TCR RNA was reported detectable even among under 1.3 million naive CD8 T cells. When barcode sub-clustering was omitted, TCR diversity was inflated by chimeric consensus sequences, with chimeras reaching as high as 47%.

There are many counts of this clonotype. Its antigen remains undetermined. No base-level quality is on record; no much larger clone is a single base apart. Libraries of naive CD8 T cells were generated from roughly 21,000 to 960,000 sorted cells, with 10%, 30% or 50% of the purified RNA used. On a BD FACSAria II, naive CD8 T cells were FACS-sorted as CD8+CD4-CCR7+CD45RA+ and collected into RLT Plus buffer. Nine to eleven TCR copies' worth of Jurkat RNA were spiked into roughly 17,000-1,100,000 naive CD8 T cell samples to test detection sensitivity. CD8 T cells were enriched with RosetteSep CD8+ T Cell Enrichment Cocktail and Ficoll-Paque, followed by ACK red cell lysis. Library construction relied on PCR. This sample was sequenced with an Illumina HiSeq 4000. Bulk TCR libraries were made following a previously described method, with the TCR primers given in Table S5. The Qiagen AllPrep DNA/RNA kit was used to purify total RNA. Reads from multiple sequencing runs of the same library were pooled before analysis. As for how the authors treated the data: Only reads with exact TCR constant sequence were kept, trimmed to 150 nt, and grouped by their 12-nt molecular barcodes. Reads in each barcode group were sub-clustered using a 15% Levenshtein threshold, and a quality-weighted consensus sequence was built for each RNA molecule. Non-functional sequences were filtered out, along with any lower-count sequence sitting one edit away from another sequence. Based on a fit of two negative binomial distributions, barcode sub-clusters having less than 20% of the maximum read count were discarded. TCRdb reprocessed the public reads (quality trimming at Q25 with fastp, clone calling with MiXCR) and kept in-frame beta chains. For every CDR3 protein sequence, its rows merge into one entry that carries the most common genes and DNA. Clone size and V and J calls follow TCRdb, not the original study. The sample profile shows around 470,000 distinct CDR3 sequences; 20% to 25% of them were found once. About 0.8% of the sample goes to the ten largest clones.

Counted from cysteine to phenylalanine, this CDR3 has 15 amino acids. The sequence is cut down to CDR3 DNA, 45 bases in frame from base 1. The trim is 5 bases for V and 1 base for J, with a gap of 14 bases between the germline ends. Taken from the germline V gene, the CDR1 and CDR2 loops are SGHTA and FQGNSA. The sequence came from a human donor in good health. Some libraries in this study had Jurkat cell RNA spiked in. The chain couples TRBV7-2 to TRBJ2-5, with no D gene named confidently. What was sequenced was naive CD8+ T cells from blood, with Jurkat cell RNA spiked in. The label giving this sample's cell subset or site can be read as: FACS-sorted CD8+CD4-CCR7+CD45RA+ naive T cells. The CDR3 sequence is CASSPESASQETQYF. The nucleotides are TGTGCCAGCAGCCCAGAGTCAGCATCCCAAGAGACCCAGTACTTC.